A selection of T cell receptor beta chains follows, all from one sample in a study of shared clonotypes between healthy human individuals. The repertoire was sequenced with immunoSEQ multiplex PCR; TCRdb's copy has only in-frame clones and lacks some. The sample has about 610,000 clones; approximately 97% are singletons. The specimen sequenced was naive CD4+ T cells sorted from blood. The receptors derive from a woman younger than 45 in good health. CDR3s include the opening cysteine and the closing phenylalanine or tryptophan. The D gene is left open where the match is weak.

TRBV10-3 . CAISEQTGGRTEAFF
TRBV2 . CASSIYNQPQHF
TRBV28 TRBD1 CASSLSRQGRMNTEAFF
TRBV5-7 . CASSLAVLVTYEQYF
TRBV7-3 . CASSLGAGIAFTQYF
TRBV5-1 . CASSLFGPTDTQYF
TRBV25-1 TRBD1 CASSGTPGQGSADTQYF
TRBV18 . CASSRPENTGELFF
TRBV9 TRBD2 CASSVGPSGSTDTQYF
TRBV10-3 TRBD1 CAISESKTGPLIGEQYF
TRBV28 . CASSSGDNSARFYGYTF
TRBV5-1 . CASSLRGEETQYF
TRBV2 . CASRLTYEQYF
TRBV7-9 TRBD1 CASSAGQGEGYTF
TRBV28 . CASSSGSHSGANVLTF
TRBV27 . CASSLSDWRSTDTQYF
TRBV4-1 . CASSLSARTLGSYEQYF
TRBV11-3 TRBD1 CASSQGQGYNEQFF
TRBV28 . CASSSTTDTQYF
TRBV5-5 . CASSFPSGNTIYF
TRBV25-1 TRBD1 CASSEQGTGADYTF
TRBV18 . CASSPAGLGQPQHF
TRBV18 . CASSLGTQETQYF
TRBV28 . CASSNGGKNSPLHF
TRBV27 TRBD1 CASSYRGRKETQYF
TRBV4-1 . CASSQGTNEQYF
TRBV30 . CATDRAKNIQYF
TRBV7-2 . CASSLGGSSGNTIYF
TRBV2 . CASSGHGGGEKLFF
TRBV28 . CASEVRSSYNEQFF
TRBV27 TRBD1 CASSSLDRGFTNIQYF
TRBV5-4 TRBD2 CASSVLAGDEQFF
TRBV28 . CASSSLLLGTAYEQYF
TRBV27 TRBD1 CASSFPTDRGSRHEQFF
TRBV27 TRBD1 CASSAGTGNFGAFF
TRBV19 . CASRPGTSYEQYF
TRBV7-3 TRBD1 CASRHRGSNQPQHF
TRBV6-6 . CASSYPRPTGYEQYF
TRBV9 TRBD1 CASSPKDRGYTEAFF
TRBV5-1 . CASSDSGAPIEPQHF
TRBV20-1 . CSAFLHGEQFF
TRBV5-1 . CASSPYGSYNEQFF